This is a list of T cell receptor beta chains from one sample in a study of technical replicates of blood from a handful of donors. Libraries were prepared by immunoSEQ multiplex PCR; TCRdb keeps only in-frame clonotypes and omits some of them. The repertoire includes around 15,000 clones, 80% to 90% of them detected once, and around an eighth sits in the top ten. Sequenced: PBMCs. These receptors were taken from a human donor in good health. The CDR3 runs from the conserved cysteine through the conserved F or W. Fields, in order: V gene, D gene, J gene, CDR3 protein. The D gene is left open where the match is weak.

>TRBV6-5|TRBD2|TRBJ2-1
CASSPASGRVGEQFF
>TRBV13|TRBD2|TRBJ2-7
CASSFASGLYYEQYF
>TRBV5-1|TRBD2|TRBJ2-3
CASSLGSAGGPSADTQYF
>TRBV19|NA|TRBJ2-7
CASSIWGQSYEQYF
>TRBV7-9|TRBD2|TRBJ2-5
CASSWAGRGSRQETQYF
>TRBV28|NA|TRBJ2-5
CASSPIGGSETQYF
>TRBV6-1|NA|TRBJ1-1
CANYRALGAEAFF
>TRBV6-5|NA|TRBJ2-7
CASSYVGRTYEQYF
>TRBV7-8|TRBD2|TRBJ2-5
CASRIAGTETQYF
>TRBV7-6|TRBD1|TRBJ1-1
CASKGQENTEAFF